This T cell receptor beta chain was observed in a study of graft-versus-host responses after intestinal transplantation. Overall study: Recipients were all induced with anti-thymocyte globulin, then given tacrolimus and steroids for roughly 3 years.

Only in-frame clones appear in the TCRdb table, and some are missing; sequencing was by immunoSEQ multiplex PCR. Among 75,000 to 100,000 clones, roughly 91% were seen once, and the ten largest hold around 0.2%. Overall study results and limits: GvH clones turned up in recipient marrow; some had shown up first in ileum or blood. The presence of high graft-versus-host to host-versus-graft clonal ratios in allografts characterized patients with graft-donor T cell macrochimerism.

This clone was detected once. Its target is unknown. The germline V gene encodes CDR1 SGHTA and CDR2 FQGTGA. Trimming removed 5 bases from V and 0 bases from J, with 10 bases in between. The CDR3 totals 14 residues. The chain joins TRBV7-3 to TRBJ2-5; D perhaps matches TRBD2 (6 bases). Here the sequenced sample was unstimulated CD4+ T cells sorted from spleen or lymph node cells, taken before transplant. This TCR was recovered from a human donor who was the organ donor for an intestinal transplant. The CDR3 DNA follows: TGTGCCAGCAGCCCGCGGGGAAACCAAGAGACCCAGTACTTC. Translated: CASSPRGNQETQYF.